Given below is one T cell receptor (beta chain) in context. The antigen is not known. Primed by a sample-barcoded 5' primer and a J-beta primer mix, a second PCR proceeded for 7 to 11 cycles. TCRdb processed the 5' RACE reads anew with MiXCR; each CDR3 protein has one entry. Of about 1,500,000 distinct CDR3 sequences in the sample, roughly 28% were seen once. Germline CDR1 and CDR2: SGDLS and YYNGEE. This CDR3 spans 15 amino acids. The J segment lost 0 bases and the V segment lost 6 bases, leaving 6 bases of the junction unmatched. The sample is drawn from a study of blood T cells in healthy people across ages. Regarding the study as a whole: No one knew whether donors had CMV, which possibly confounded expanded clonotype changes.

This sequence originates from a woman in her twenties or thirties in good health. The source material was blood. The chain is built from TRBV9 and TRBJ2-3; 8 bases are shared with TRBD1. In DNA, the CDR3 is TGTGCCAGCAACCGACAGGGGTCTAGCACAGATACGCAGTATTTT. Amino acids: CASNRQGSSTDTQYF.